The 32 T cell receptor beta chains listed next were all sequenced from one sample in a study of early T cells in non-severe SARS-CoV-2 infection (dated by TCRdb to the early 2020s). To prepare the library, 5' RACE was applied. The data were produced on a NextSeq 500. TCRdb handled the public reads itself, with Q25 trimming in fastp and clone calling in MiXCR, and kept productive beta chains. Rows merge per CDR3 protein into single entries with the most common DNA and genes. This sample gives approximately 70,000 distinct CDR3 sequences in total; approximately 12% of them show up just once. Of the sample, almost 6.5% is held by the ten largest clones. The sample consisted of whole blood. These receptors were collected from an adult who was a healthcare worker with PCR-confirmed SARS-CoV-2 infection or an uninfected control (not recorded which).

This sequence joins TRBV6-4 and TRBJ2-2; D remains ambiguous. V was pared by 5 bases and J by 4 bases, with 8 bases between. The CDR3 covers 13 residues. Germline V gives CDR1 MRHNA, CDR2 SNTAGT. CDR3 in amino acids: CASSSRRTGELFF. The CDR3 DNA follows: TGTGCCAGCAGTTCTCGACGCACCGGGGAGCTGTTTTTT.

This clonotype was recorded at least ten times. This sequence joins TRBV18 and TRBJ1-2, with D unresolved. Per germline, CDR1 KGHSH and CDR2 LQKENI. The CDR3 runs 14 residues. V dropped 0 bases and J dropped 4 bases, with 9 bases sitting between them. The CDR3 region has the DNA TGTGCCAGCTCACCACCCGCAATGTCCTATGGCTACACCTTC. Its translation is CASSPPAMSYGYTF. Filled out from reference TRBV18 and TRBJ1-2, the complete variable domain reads NAGVMQNPRHLVRRRGQEARLRCSPMKGHSHVYWYRQLPEEGLKFMVYLQKENIIDESGMPKERFSAEFPKEGPSILRIQQVVRGDSAAYFCASSPPAMSYGYTFGSGTRLTVV.

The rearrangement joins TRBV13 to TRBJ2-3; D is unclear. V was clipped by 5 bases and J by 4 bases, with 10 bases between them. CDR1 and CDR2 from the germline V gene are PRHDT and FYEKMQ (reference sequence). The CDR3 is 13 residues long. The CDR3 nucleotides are TGTGCCAGCAGCCTTATTTCCGCAGATACGCAGTATTTT. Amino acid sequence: CASSLISADTQYF.

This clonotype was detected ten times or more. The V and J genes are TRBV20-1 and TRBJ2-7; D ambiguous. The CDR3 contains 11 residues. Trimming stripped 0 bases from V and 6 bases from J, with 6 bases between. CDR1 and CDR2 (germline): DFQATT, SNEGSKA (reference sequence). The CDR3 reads CSARDRSEQYF. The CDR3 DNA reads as TGCAGTGCTAGAGATCGAAGCGAGCAGTACTTC.

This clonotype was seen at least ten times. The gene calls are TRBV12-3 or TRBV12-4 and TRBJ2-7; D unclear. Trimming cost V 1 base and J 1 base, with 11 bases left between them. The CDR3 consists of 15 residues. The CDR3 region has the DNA TGTGCCAGCAGTTTAGATGCACAGCAGTCCTACGAGCAGTACTTC. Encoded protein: CASSLDAQQSYEQYF.

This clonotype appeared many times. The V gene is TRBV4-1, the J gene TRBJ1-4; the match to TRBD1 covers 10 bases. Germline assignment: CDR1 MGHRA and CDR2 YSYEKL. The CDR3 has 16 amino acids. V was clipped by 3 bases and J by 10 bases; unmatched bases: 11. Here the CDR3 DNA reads TGCGCCAGCAGCCAGGGGACCGGGACAGGGGCAGGAAAACTGTTTTTT. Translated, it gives CASSQGTGTGAGKLFF.

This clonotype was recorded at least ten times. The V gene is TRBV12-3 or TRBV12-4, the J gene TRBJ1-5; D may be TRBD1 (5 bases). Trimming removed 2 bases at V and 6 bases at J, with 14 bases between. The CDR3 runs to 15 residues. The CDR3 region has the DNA TGTGCCAGCAGTTTACAGTCCGGGGGTGGTCAGCCCCAGCATTTT. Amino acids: CASSLQSGGGQPQHF.

The DNA for the CDR3 is TGCGCCAGCAGCTTTCCGGGACAGTCGAACACCGGGGAGCTGTTTTTT. It codes for CASSFPGQSNTGELFF. V and J are TRBV5-1 and TRBJ2-2; 7 bases are shared with TRBD1. This CDR3 spans 16 amino acids. CDR1 is SGHRS and CDR2 is YFSETQ in the germline V gene. The V segment lost 2 bases and the J segment 0 bases; nucleotides outside the gene matches: 4.

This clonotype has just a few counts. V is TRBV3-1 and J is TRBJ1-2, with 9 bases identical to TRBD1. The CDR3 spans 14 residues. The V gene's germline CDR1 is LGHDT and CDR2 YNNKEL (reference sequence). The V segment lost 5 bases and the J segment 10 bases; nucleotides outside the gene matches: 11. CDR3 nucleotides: TGTGCCAGCAGCGCCGGGACAGGGTCGGGTGACTACACCTTC. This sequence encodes CASSAGTGSGDYTF.

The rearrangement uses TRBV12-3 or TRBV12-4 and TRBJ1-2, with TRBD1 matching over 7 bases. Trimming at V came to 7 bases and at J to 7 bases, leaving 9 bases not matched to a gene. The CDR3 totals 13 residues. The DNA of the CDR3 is TGTGCCAGCATGTTAAGACAGGGTGGTGGCTACACCTTC. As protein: CASMLRQGGGYTF.

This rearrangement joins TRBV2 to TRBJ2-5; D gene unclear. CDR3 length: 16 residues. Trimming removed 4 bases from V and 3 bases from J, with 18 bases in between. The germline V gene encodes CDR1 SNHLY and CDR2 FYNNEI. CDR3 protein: CASSGGRLPSEETQYF. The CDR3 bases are TGTGCCAGCAGTGGTGGGCGATTACCTTCAGAAGAGACCCAGTACTTC.

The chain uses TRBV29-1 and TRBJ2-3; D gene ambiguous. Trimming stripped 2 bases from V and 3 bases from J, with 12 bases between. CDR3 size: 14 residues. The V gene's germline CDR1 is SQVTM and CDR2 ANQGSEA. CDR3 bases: TGCAGCGTTGAAACTCCCACCGGAACAGATACGCAGTATTTT. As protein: CSVETPTGTDTQYF.

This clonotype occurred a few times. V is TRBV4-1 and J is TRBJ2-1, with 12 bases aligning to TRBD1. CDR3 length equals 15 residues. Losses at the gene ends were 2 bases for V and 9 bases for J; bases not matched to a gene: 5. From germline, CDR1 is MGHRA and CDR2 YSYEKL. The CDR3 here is CASSQTGTGGFEQFF. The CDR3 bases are TGCGCCAGCAGCCAAACCGGGACAGGGGGCTTTGAGCAGTTCTTC.

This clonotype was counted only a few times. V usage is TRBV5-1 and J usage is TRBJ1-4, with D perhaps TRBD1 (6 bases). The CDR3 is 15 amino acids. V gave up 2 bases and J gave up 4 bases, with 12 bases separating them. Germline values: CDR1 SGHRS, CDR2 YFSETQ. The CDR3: CASSFFGQLNEKLFF. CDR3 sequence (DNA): TGCGCCAGCAGCTTTTTCGGACAGCTTAATGAAAAACTGTTTTTT. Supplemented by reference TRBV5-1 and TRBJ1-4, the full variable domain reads KAGVTQTPRYLIKTRGQQVTLSCSPISGHRSVSWYQQTPGQGLQFLFEYFSETQRNKGNFPGRFSGRQFSNSRSEMNVSTLELGDSALYLCASSFFGQLNEKLFFGSGTQLSVL.

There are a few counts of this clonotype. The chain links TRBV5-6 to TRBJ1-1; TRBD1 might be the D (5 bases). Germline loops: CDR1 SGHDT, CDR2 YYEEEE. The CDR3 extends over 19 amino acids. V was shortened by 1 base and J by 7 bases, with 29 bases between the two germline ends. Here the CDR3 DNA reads TGTGCCAGCAGCTTGTATGCGGTTTGGAGGGGTCGGGATTTCAATGAAGCTTTCTTT. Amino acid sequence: CASSLYAVWRGRDFNEAFF.

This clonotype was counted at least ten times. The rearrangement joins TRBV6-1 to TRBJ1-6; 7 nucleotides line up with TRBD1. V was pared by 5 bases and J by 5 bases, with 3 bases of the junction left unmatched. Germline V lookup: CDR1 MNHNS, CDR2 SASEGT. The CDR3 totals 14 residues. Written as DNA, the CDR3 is TGTGCCAGCAGTACAGGGGTTAATAATTCACCCCTCCACTTT. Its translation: CASSTGVNNSPLHF.

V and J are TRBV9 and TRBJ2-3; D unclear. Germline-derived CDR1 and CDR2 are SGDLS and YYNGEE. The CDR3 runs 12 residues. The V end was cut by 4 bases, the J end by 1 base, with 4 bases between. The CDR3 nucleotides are TGTGCCAGCAGCAGAGGCACAGATACGCAGTATTTT. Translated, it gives CASSRGTDTQYF.

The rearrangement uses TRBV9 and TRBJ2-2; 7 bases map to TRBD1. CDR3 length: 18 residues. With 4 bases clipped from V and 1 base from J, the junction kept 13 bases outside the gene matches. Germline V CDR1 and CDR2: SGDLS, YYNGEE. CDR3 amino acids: CASSPTRQGPLNTGELFF. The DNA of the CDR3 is TGTGCCAGCAGCCCCACTCGACAGGGACCCCTGAACACCGGGGAGCTGTTTTTT. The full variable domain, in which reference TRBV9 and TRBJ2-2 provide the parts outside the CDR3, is DSGVTQTPKHLITATGQRVTLRCSPRSGDLSVYWYQQSLDQGLQFLIQYYNGEERAKGNILERFSAQQFPDLHSELNLSSLELGDSALYFCASSPTRQGPLNTGELFFGEGSRLTVL.

CDR3 residues: CASSQASGFEQYF. The CDR3 coding sequence is TGTGCCAGCAGCCAAGCATCAGGGTTCGAGCAGTACTTC. V gene TRBV3-1 combines with J gene TRBJ2-7; tentative D call: TRBD1 (5 bases). The V gene lost 1 base and the J gene lost 6 bases, with 10 bases spanning the gap. The CDR3 length is 13 residues. The germline CDR1 and CDR2 sequences are LGHDT and YNNKEL (reference sequence).

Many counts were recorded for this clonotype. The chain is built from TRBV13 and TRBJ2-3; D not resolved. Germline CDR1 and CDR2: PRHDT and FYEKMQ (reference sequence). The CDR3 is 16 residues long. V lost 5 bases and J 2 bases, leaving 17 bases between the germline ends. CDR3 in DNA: TGTGCCAGCAGCCACCGAGTCGGACCGGACACAGATACGCAGTATTTT. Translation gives CASSHRVGPDTDTQYF.

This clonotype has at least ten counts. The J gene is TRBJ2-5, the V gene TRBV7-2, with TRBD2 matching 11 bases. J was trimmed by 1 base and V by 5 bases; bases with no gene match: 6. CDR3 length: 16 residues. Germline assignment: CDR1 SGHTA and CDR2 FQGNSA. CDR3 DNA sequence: TGTGCCAGCAGCAAAGCTAGCGGGGGGCTCCAAGAGACCCAGTACTTC. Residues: CASSKASGGLQETQYF.

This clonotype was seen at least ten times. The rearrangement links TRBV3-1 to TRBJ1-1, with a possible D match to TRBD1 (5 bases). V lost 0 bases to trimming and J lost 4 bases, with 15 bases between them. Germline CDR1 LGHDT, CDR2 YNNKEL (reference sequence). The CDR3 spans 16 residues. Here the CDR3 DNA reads TGTGCCAGCAGCCAAGAGTCAGGGCCCCTGGCCACTGAAGCTTTCTTT. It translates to CASSQESGPLATEAFF.

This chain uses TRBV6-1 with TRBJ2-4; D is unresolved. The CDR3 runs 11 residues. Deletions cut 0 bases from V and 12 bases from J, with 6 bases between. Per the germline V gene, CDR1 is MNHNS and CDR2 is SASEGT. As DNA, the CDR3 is TGTGCCAGCAGTGAAGCGCGCAGTCAGTACTTC. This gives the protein CASSEARSQYF.

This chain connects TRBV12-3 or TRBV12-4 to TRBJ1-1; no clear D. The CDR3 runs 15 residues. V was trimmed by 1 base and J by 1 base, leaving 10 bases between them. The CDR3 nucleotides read TGTGCCAGCAGTTTAGTTGATAGGGCGAACACTGAAGCTTTCTTT. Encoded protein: CASSLVDRANTEAFF.

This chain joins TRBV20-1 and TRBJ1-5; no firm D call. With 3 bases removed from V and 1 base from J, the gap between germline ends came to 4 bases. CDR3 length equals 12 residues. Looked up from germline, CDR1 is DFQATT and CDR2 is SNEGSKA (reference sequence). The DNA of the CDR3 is TGCAGTGCTAGTAGGAGCAATCAGCCCCAGCATTTT. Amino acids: CSASRSNQPQHF.

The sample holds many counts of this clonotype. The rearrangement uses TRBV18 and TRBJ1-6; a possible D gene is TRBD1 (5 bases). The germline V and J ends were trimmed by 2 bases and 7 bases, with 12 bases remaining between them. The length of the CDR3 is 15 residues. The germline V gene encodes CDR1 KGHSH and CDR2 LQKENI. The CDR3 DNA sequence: TGTGCCAGCTCACCATCCGGGGCGCTGAATTCACCCCTCCACTTT. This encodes CASSPSGALNSPLHF.

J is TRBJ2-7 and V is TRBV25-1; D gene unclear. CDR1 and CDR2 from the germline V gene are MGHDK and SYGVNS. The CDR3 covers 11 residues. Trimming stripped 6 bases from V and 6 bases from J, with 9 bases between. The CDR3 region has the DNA TGTGCCAGCAGCTACTTCAGCGAGCAGTACTTC. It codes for CASSYFSEQYF.

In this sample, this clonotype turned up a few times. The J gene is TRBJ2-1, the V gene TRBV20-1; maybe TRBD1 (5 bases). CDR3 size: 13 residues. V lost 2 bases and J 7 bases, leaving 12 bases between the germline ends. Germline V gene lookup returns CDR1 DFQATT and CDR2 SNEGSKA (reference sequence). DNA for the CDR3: TGCAGTGCTAGAACTGCACCAGGGAATGAGCAGTTCTTC. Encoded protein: CSARTAPGNEQFF.

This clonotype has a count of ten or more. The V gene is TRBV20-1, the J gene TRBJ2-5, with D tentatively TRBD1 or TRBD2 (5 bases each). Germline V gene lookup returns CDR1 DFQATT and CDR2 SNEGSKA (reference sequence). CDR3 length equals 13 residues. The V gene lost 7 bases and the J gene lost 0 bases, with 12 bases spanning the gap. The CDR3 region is CSVGTDYQETQYF. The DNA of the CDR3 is TGCAGTGTCGGGACCGATTACCAAGAGACCCAGTACTTC.

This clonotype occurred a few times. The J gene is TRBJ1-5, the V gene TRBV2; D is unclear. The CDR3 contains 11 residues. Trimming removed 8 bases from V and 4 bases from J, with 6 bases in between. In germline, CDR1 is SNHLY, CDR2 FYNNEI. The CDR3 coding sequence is TGTGCCAGCGGGGAGAATCAGCCCCAGCATTTT. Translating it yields CASGENQPQHF.

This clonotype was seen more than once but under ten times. CDR3 in amino acids: CASSPPGLAGNIQYF. The CDR3 DNA follows: TGCGCCAGCAGCCCCCCCGGACTAGCGGGGAACATTCAGTACTTC. The chain recombines TRBV4-1 with TRBJ2-4; 12 positions match TRBD2. CDR3 length: 15 amino acids. Germline CDR1 MGHRA, CDR2 YSYEKL. V dropped 4 bases and J dropped 7; count of bases not matched to a gene: 5.

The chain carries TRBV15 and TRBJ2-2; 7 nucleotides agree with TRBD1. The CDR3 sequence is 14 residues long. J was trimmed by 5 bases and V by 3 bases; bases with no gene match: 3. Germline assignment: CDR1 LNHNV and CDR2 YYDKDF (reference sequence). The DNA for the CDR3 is TGTGCCACCAGCAGGAAACAGGGGACCGGGGAGCTGTTTTTT. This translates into CATSRKQGTGELFF.